This T cell receptor beta chain was sequenced during a study of T cells after yellow fever vaccination. At the level of the study: Using CD3, CD45RA, CCR7 and CD95, the EM, EMRA, CM and Tscm memory subsets were sorted.

CDR1 is LNHDA, CDR2 SQIVND, per germline (reference sequence). The CDR3 is 13 amino acids. Study observations and caveats: A weaker but faster secondary response was observed, peaking on day 5 versus 15. There was a possibility that FACS-sorted repertoires contained abundant clonotypes contaminating from the bulk population. Almost all vaccine-responding clonotypes escaped detection in sorted memory subsets on day 0.

TCRdb itself ran the 5' RACE reads through MiXCR, one entry per CDR3 protein. The sample gives tens of thousands of distinct CDR3 sequences, around 5.5% of which show up once; 20% is in the top ten. Ten or more counts support this clonotype. This rearrangement joins TRBV19 to TRBJ2-1; possible D gene TRBD1, 6 bases. The TCR sequence derives from a man between 18 and 35 years old who received the YFV17D yellow fever vaccine. Source: PBMCs, either bulk or a sorted T-cell subset (CD4+, CD8+, memory, or dextramer-sorted; not recorded which), taken 45 days after the first yellow fever vaccination. The CDR3 DNA reads as TGTGCTACGACAGGCTACTCCTACAATGAGCAGTTCTTC. It specifies CATTGYSYNEQFF.